This is a list of T cell receptor beta chains from one sample in a study of CD8+CD57+ T cells in acquired aplastic anemia. One entry per CDR3 protein results from TCRdb running MiXCR on the reads. The table includes some 68,000 distinct CDR3 sequences, around 50% detected once. The source material was sorted CD4+, CD8+, or CD8+CD57+ T cells (not recorded which) from PBMCs. The receptors come from a human donor in good health, serving as a control. The CDR3 runs from the conserved cysteine through the conserved F or W. The D gene is left open where the match is weak. A row's size may be missing; if present it is once, few, many or a size class.

V gene	D gene	J gene	clone size	CDR3 protein	CDR3 DNA
TRBV7-2	-	TRBJ2-1	-	CASSQDLISEQFF	TGTGCCAGCAGCCAAGATCTGATCAGTGAGCAGTTCTTC
TRBV5-1	-	TRBJ2-2	many	CASTYGANTGELFF	TGCGCCAGCACGTACGGGGCGAACACCGGGGAGCTGTTTTTT
TRBV18	-	TRBJ1-1	-	CASSPAGGSAEAFF	TGTGCCAGCTCACCCGCCGGGGGTAGCGCTGAAGCTTTCTTT
TRBV29-1	-	TRBJ1-2	-	CSVDLAGEYGYTF	TGCAGCGTAGACCTAGCGGGGGAATATGGCTACACCTTC
TRBV10-2	-	TRBJ1-2	-	CASSEHGWNYGYTF	TGCGCCAGCAGTGAGCATGGTTGGAACTATGGCTACACCTTC
TRBV11-2	TRBD1	TRBJ1-5	many	CASSLESWDRLIDSNQPQHF	TGTGCCAGCAGCTTAGAATCTTGGGACAGACTCATCGATAGCAATCAGCCCCAGCATTTT
TRBV5-6	-	TRBJ1-6	many	CASSLGRANSPLHF	TGTGCCAGCAGCTTAGGACGGGCTAATTCACCCCTCCACTTT
TRBV20-1	-	TRBJ1-2	-	CSAPPLMAVYGYTF	TGCAGTGCTCCACCTTTGATGGCGGTCTATGGCTACACCTTC
TRBV4-1	-	TRBJ1-4	many	CASSQVGQRGEKLFF	TGCGCCAGCAGCCAAGTTGGACAGAGGGGGGAAAAACTGTTTTTT
TRBV19	TRBD1	TRBJ2-7	-	CASSQRQGDYEQYF	TGTGCCAGTAGTCAACGACAGGGGGACTACGAGCAGTACTTC
TRBV25-1	-	TRBJ2-1	-	CASSVQQANNEQFF	TGTGCCAGCAGTGTTCAACAGGCTAACAATGAGCAGTTCTTC
TRBV7-3	-	TRBJ1-2	-	CASSLVAQGNGYTF	TGTGCCAGCAGCTTAGTAGCCCAGGGGAATGGCTACACCTTC
TRBV19	-	TRBJ1-5	-	CASSDYQAGDQPQHF	TGTGCCAGCAGCGACTATCAGGCCGGGGATCAGCCCCAGCATTTT
TRBV10-3	-	TRBJ2-1	-	CAISEFGSSYNEQFF	TGTGCCATCAGTGAGTTCGGTAGCTCCTACAATGAGCAGTTCTTC
TRBV19	TRBD1	TRBJ1-6	-	CASSLGTGDNSPLHF	TGTGCCAGTAGTTTGGGGACAGGGGATAATTCACCCCTCCACTTT
TRBV10-3	-	TRBJ1-2	-	CAISAETGPANYGYTF	TGTGCCATCAGTGCCGAGACAGGACCAGCTAACTATGGCTACACCTTC
TRBV7-3	-	TRBJ1-6	-	CASSLKANSPLHF	TGTGCCAGCAGCTTAAAGGCCAATTCACCCCTCCACTTT
TRBV5-1	-	TRBJ2-2	-	CASSLAVTGELFF	TGCGCCAGCAGCTTGGCTGTCACCGGGGAGCTGTTTTTT
TRBV9	TRBD2	TRBJ2-3	-	CASSGSGLAADTQYF	TGTGCCAGCAGCGGATCGGGACTAGCAGCAGATACGCAGTATTTT
TRBV6-5	-	TRBJ2-7	many	CASSLEGRYEQYF	TGTGCCAGCAGTTTGGAGGGGAGGTACGAGCAGTACTTC
TRBV2	-	TRBJ1-5	-	CASSEDWGNQPQHF	TGTGCCAGCAGTGAAGATTGGGGTAATCAGCCCCAGCATTTT
TRBV6-1	TRBD2	TRBJ2-3	many	CASRPGGTDTQYF	TGTGCCAGCAGGCCGGGAGGAACAGATACGCAGTATTTT